This T cell receptor (beta chain) is drawn from a study of early T cells in non-severe SARS-CoV-2 infection. This clonotype was counted ten times or more. TCRdb re-analysed the 5' RACE reads in MiXCR, keeping a single row per CDR3 protein. Of 90,000 or so distinct CDR3 sequences listed, about 15% were seen once; the top ten hold roughly 6%. Looked up from germline, CDR1 is DFQATT and CDR2 is SNEGSKA (reference sequence). CDR3 length equals 14 residues. The V and J ends lost 1 base and 5 bases respectively, with 15 bases between them. The specimen sequenced was whole blood. The sequence was collected from an adult who was a healthcare worker with PCR-confirmed SARS-CoV-2 infection or an uninfected control (not recorded which). The V call is TRBV20-1, the J call TRBJ2-7, with D possibly matching TRBD1 (6 bases). Here the CDR3 DNA reads TGCAGTGCTAGAGTGCAGGGGACGTCCCACGAGCAGTACTTC. Encoded protein: CSARVQGTSHEQYF.